This T cell receptor (beta chain) was captured by sequencing in a study of Ad26.COV2.S vaccination and SARS-CoV-2 variants. Notes on the study in general: Relative to placebo recipients, vaccine recipients exhibited elevated spike-specific TCR breadth.

Comment on this clone: Its antigen is still unknown.

Specified treatment: around 19 received Ad26.COV2.S at low or high dose, single or two shots; about five received placebo; per-sample allocation not given. After the first vaccine or placebo injection, samples were drawn on day 63. V lost 2 bases to trimming and J lost 2 bases, with 7 bases between them. Looked up from germline, CDR1 is KGHDR and CDR2 is SFDVKD. This CDR3 comprises 14 residues. The repertoire was sequenced with immunoSEQ multiplex PCR; TCRdb's copy has only in-frame clones and lacks some. The sample lists approximately 480,000 clones, about 83% seen once, with about 13% in the top ten.

This chain connects TRBV24-1 to TRBJ2-3, with unresolved D. This TCR derives from a person aged 18-65 years who received the Ad26.COV2.S COVID-19 vaccine or a placebo. The sample in question was peripheral blood, obtained in a trial of Ad26.COV2.S vaccine versus placebo. CDR3 DNA sequence: TGTGCCACCAGTGATTGGGAAAACACAGATACGCAGTATTTT. Protein sequence: CATSDWENTDTQYF.